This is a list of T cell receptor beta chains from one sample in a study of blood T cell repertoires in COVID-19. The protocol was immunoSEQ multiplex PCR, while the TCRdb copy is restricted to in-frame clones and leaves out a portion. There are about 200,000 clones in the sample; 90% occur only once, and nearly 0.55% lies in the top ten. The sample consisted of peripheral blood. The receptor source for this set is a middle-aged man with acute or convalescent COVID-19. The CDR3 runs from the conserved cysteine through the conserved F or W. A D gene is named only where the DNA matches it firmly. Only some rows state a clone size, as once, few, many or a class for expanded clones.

TGCAGCGTTGAAGGGACAGGGGCAACCGACGAGCAGTACTTC,CSVEGTGATDEQYF,TRBV29-1,TRBD1,.,TRBJ2-7
TGTGCCAGCCGGGGACTAGCGGGAGACAAAGGCAGGCAGTACTTC,CASRGLAGDKGRQYF,TRBV19,TRBD2,.,TRBJ2-7
TGTGCCAGCAGCCAAGGCGCACAGACGGCCTCCTACGAGCAGTACTTC,CASSQGAQTASYEQYF,TRBV3-1/TRBV3-2,.,.,TRBJ2-7
TGTGCCAGCAGTTTATCAGGGGTTGAGTTTCAGCCCCAGCATTTT,CASSLSGVEFQPQHF,TRBV28,.,.,TRBJ1-5
TGTGCCAGCAGTTTGGGGGGAGAGACAGATACGCAGTATTTT,CASSLGGETDTQYF,TRBV28,.,.,TRBJ2-3
TGCGCCAGCAGCCAGGACACTAGCGGCCCGCGGGGCGAGCAGTACTTC,CASSQDTSGPRGEQYF,TRBV4-1,TRBD2,.,TRBJ2-7
TGCGCCAGCAGCAGGGGGGACAGGGCCCACCCCTATGGCTACACCTTC,CASSRGDRAHPYGYTF,TRBV5-1,TRBD1,once,TRBJ1-2
TGTGCCAGCAGTTCCCCCGGGAGCGGGAGTTTCTACGAGCAGTACTTC,CASSSPGSGSFYEQYF,TRBV28,TRBD2,.,TRBJ2-7
TGTGCCAGCAGCTCCAGGGGAAATGAGCAGTTCTTC,CASSSRGNEQFF,TRBV7-3,.,.,TRBJ2-1
TGTGCCACCTTCGCCGGACAGACGCAGCAAGAGACCCAGTACTTC,CATFAGQTQQETQYF,TRBV10-3,.,.,TRBJ2-5
TGCAGCGTTGCCGCGGCGAGCTCCTACAATGAGCAGTTCTTC,CSVAAASSYNEQFF,TRBV29-1,.,.,TRBJ2-1
TGTGCCTGGGAGACTAGCGGGGACACAGATACGCAGTATTTT,CAWETSGDTDTQYF,TRBV30,TRBD2,.,TRBJ2-3
TGTGCCAGCAGTGTTATATCCCAGCGGATCCGAACAGATACGCAGTATTTT,CASSVISQRIRTDTQYF,TRBV27,.,.,TRBJ2-3
TGTGCCAGTAGTATAGACAACAGGGGCCACAACTATGGCTACACCTTC,CASSIDNRGHNYGYTF,TRBV19,TRBD1,.,TRBJ1-2
TGTGCCAGCAGGTCGACAGGGGAGGGGGCAGATACGCAGTATTTT,CASRSTGEGADTQYF,TRBV6-5,.,.,TRBJ2-3
TGTGCCAGCAGTTACAGCGGGGTCAAGACCCAGTACTTC,CASSYSGVKTQYF,TRBV6-2/TRBV6-3,TRBD2,few,TRBJ2-5
TGTGCCAGCAGCTCCCGGGGGGGGGCAGATACGCAGTATTTT,CASSSRGGADTQYF,TRBV5-4,TRBD2,.,TRBJ2-3
TGTGCCAGCAGTGAAAACCGGGATAATCAGCCCCAGCATTTT,CASSENRDNQPQHF,TRBV2,.,.,TRBJ1-5
TGTGCCAGCTGTCCCCAGGTTCGCTCACCCCTCCACTTT,CASCPQVRSPLHF,TRBV28,.,.,TRBJ1-6
TGTGCCAGCAGTTTAAGGGGGTCAAGCATGGGCCTAACCGGGGAGCTGTTTTTT,CASSLRGSSMGLTGELFF,TRBV28,.,.,TRBJ2-2